This T cell receptor (beta chain) was identified in a study of breast tumors, draining lymph nodes, adjacent tissues. J lost 3 bases, V lost 6 bases, and 2 bases had no gene match. CDR3 size: 13 residues. Per germline, CDR1 KGHSH and CDR2 LQKENI. Each CDR3 protein gets one entry after TCRdb re-called the multiplex PCR reads with MiXCR. The repertoire holds about 140,000 distinct CDR3 sequences, with around a third as singletons. The lymph nodes were axillary draining lymph nodes from breast cancer patients. This clonotype has ten or more counts. The genes are TRBV18 and TRBJ1-3, with TRBD1 matching over 7 bases. The sample consisted of axillary lymph node tissue. This TCR came from a female donor with breast cancer. Some clones in this sample may be carry-over from other donors' samples. This CDR3 is CASSDRVGNTIYF. CDR3 bases: TGTGCCAGCTCCGACAGGGTTGGAAACACCATATATTTT.